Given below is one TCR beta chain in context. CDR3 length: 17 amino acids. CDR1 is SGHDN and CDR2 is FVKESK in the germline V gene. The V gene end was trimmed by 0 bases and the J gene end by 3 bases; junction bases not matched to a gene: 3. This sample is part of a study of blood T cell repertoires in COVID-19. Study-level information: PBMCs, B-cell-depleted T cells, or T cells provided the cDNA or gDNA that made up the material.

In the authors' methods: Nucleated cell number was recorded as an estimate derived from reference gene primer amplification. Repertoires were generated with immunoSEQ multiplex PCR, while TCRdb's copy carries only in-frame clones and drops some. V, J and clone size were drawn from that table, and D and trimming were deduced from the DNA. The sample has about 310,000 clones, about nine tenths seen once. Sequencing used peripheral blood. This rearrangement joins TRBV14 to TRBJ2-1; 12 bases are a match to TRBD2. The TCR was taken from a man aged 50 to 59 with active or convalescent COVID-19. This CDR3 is CASSQELTSGSYNEQFF. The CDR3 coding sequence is TGTGCCAGCAGCCAAGAACTGACTAGCGGGAGCTACAATGAGCAGTTCTTC.